What follows are 17 T cell receptor beta chains derived from one specimen sequenced in a study of T cells in Graves' hyperthyroidism and ophthalmopathy. Amplified TCR beta CDR3 regions derived from RNA transcripts. The TCR CDR3 first-round RT-PCR relied on the HTBI primer set. A single record per CDR3 protein comes from TCRdb applying MiXCR to the multiplex PCR reads. Of over 90,000 distinct CDR3 sequences in the sample, approximately 48% were seen once. Sequencing was carried out using blood. Every receptor here comes from a man aged 35-49 years with Graves' hyperthyroidism.

The rearrangement joins TRBV2 to TRBJ2-3; 13 positions agree with TRBD2. The CDR3 loop spans 16 amino acids. Germline V gives CDR1 SNHLY, CDR2 FYNNEI. V shed 7 bases and J 1 base; nucleotides not matched to a gene: 5. The DNA of the CDR3 is TGTGCCAGCATTCAACTAGCGGGGGGGGGCACAGATACGCAGTATTTT. Protein product: CASIQLAGGGTDTQYF.

This clonotype was counted many times. The V call is TRBV7-2, the J call TRBJ2-3; 8 bases are a match to TRBD2. J gave up 2 bases and V 5 bases, and 3 bases lay outside the gene matches. The length of the CDR3 is 14 residues. Germline V gene lookup returns CDR1 SGHTA and CDR2 FQGNSA. The CDR3 loop is CASSQAGVTDTQYF. The CDR3 coding sequence is TGTGCCAGCAGCCAAGCGGGGGTCACAGATACGCAGTATTTT.

Details on this clonotype: This may stem from a read error, because a much larger clone lies one nucleotide away. This chain links TRBV12-3 or TRBV12-4 with TRBJ1-1; a possible D gene is TRBD1 (5 bases). The CDR3 length is 15 residues. Trimming took off 6 bases at V and 3 bases at J, with 17 bases between the two ends. The CDR3 is CASSRRGHWDTEAFF. The CDR3 coding sequence is TGTGCCAGCAGCCGGAGGGGCCACTGGGACACTGAAGCTTTCTTT.

At least ten counts were recorded for this clonotype. The chain employs TRBV20-1 and TRBJ1-4, with D possibly TRBD1 on 6 matching bases. The V end was cut by 6 bases, the J end by 6 bases, with 17 bases between. The germline gives CDR1 DFQATT, CDR2 SNEGSKA (reference sequence). This CDR3 is 14 amino acids long. The DNA for the CDR3 is TGCAGTGCAGCGGCAGGGGTTGTTGATGAAAAACTGTTTTTT. Amino acid sequence: CSAAAGVVDEKLFF.

This clonotype appeared many times. Being one base from a much bigger clone, this may be a read error. V is TRBV5-5 and J is TRBJ2-7; tentative D call: TRBD1 (5 bases). Germline assignment: CDR1 SGHKS and CDR2 YYEKEE (reference sequence). The CDR3 contains 15 residues. V was clipped by 2 bases and J by 2 bases, with 14 bases between them. The CDR3 reads CASSFLDTVAYEQYF. The CDR3 coding sequence is TGTGCCAGCAGCTTTTTGGACACCGTTGCCTACGAGCAGTACTTC. Complete variable domain (other parts from reference TRBV5-5 and TRBJ2-7): DAGVTQSPTHLIKTRGQQVTLRCSPISGHKSVSWYQQVLGQGPQFIFQYYEKEERGRGNFPDRFSARQFPNYSSELNVNALLLGDSALYLCASSFLDTVAYEQYFGPGTRLTVT.

In the case of this clonotype: This clone may be a read error of a much larger clone one base away. The chain employs TRBV6-6 and TRBJ2-7; a weak D match, TRBD1 (5 bases). Trimming cost V 8 bases and J 2 bases, with 10 bases left between them. This CDR3 region has 12 residues. Germline-derived CDR1 and CDR2 are MNHNY and SVGAGI (reference sequence). In DNA, the CDR3 is TGTGCCAGCGGGGCACTGGCCTACGAGCAGTACTTC. Translating gives CASGALAYEQYF.

This clonotype was seen many times. A junction boundary mismatches the germline segment, possibly from a read error. CDR3 amino acids: CASSPFHGRGKAFF. CDR3 nucleotide sequence: TGTGCTAGCAGCCCATTTCATGGTCGGGGAAAGGCTTTCTTT. The chain uses TRBV7-7 and TRBJ1-1; the D is unclear. Germline CDR1 and CDR2: SSHAT and FNYEAQ (reference sequence). This CDR3 region has 14 residues. The complete variable domain, with remaining parts taken from reference TRBV7-7 and TRBJ1-1, reads GAGVSQSPRYKVTKRGQDVTLRCDPISSHATLYWYQQALGQGPEFLTYFNYEAQPDKSGLPSDRFSAERPEGSISTLTIQRTEQRDSAMYRCASSPFHGRGKAFFGQGTRLTVV.

Of note for this clonotype: The missing conserved phenylalanine or tryptophan at the end of this CDR3 makes a read error likely. It is unclear where the CDR3 begins or ends on the DNA, so no DNA is shown, and the CDR3 is as TCRdb lists it. The chain has TRBV20-1 and TRBJ2-7. Including both end residues, the CDR3 is 15 amino acids long. The germline CDR1 and CDR2 sequences are DFQATT and SNEGSKA (reference sequence). This chain's CDR3 is CSARDMLAVSYEQHS.

This clonotype was counted many times. The chain has TRBV7-3 and TRBJ2-7; D possibly corresponds to TRBD2 (5 bases). With 3 bases removed from V and 4 bases from J, the gap between germline ends came to 7 bases. Germline CDR1 is SGHTA and CDR2 is FQGTGA. CDR3 length: 12 amino acids. CDR3 amino acids: CASSFGEYEQYF. CDR3 in DNA: TGTGCCAGCAGCTTCGGGGAATACGAGCAGTACTTC.

The table lists this clonotype with a count of one. The CDR3 sequence: CASKPQHF. The CDR3 bases are TGTGCCAGCAAGCCCCAGCATTTT. The chain recombines TRBV12-3 or TRBV12-4 with TRBJ1-5; D gene uncertain. Trimming removed 7 bases from V and 8 bases from J, with 0 bases in between. The CDR3 is 8 residues long.

This clonotype was observed many times. The gene calls are TRBV9 and TRBJ2-2; 8 bases map to TRBD2. V lost 0 bases, J lost 2 bases, and 6 bases stayed unmatched. The CDR3 loop spans 17 amino acids. The germline CDR1 and CDR2 sequences are SGDLS and YYNGEE. The chain's CDR3 is CASSVGVGTSNTGELFF. The CDR3 nucleotides read TGTGCCAGCAGCGTAGGCGTAGGGACTAGTAACACCGGGGAGCTGTTTTTT. The variable domain in full, with the rest retrieved from reference TRBV9 and TRBJ2-2, is DSGVTQTPKHLITATGQRVTLRCSPRSGDLSVYWYQQSLDQGLQFLIQYYNGEERAKGNILERFSAQQFPDLHSELNLSSLELGDSALYFCASSVGVGTSNTGELFFGEGSRLTVL.

In its sample, this clonotype was seen many times. The CDR3 sequence: CASRTSGSEQYF. CDR3 in DNA: TGTGCCAGCAGGACTAGCGGGAGCGAGCAGTACTTC. V usage is TRBV12-3 or TRBV12-4 and J usage is TRBJ2-7; 12 bases match TRBD2. The CDR3 consists of 12 residues. V gave up 6 bases and J gave up 6 bases; unmatched junction bases: 0.

This clonotype showed up just once. The chain recombines TRBV19 with TRBJ1-6, with D tentatively TRBD1 (5 bases). This CDR3 has 15 residues. The germline V gene encodes CDR1 LNHDA and CDR2 SQIVND (reference sequence). V gave up 5 bases and J gave up 9 bases, with 17 bases separating them. Here the CDR3 DNA reads TGTGCCAGTAGTTTGTATTTAGGGGTCGGTTCACCCCTCCACTTT. The encoded protein is CASSLYLGVGSPLHF.

The chain joins TRBV19 to TRBJ2-7; D unresolved. V dropped 4 bases and J dropped 5 bases, with 12 bases sitting between them. Germline V gene sequence: CDR1 LNHDA, CDR2 SQIVND (reference sequence). The CDR3 covers 13 residues. The CDR3 loop is CASSKADGDEQYF. The CDR3 DNA reads as TGTGCCAGTAGTAAGGCAGACGGCGACGAGCAGTACTTC.

There are many counts of this clonotype. The chain uses TRBV6-5 and TRBJ2-1; 7 bases are shared with TRBD1. The junction had 5 bases not matched to a gene; V was cut back by 5 bases and J by 4 bases. The CDR3 is made up of 14 amino acids. Looked up from germline, CDR1 is MNHEY and CDR2 is SVGAGI. The CDR3 DNA follows: TGTGCCAGCAGTGAAGGACAGGCTTACAATGAGCAGTTCTTC. Amino acids: CASSEGQAYNEQFF.

This clonotype was recorded at least ten times. The chain uses TRBV6-5 and TRBJ2-7; 8 positions match TRBD2. Germline lookup yields CDR1 MNHEY and CDR2 SVGAGI. This CDR3 comprises 15 residues. V trimming: 6 bases; J trimming: 2 bases; junction bases outside the gene matches: 9. CDR3 sequence (DNA): TGTGCCAGCAGCCGTAGCGGGACGTTGGCCTACGAGCAGTACTTC. Translating it yields CASSRSGTLAYEQYF.

This clonotype has ten or more counts. DNA of the CDR3: TGTGCCAGCACCCGGACAGGGTCCTACAATGAGCAGTTCTTC. Residues: CASTRTGSYNEQFF. V and J are TRBV2 and TRBJ2-1; 8 bases align to TRBD1. Germline V CDR1 and CDR2: SNHLY, FYNNEI. The ends lost 7 bases at V and 1 base at J; junction bases unmatched: 3. This CDR3 contains 14 residues.